This entry features one T cell receptor (beta chain) sequence. The antigen remains undetermined. In the PCR, 60 Vbeta and 13 Jbeta primers were used. In the authors' methods: Counted up in a later analysis, unique TCR beta chains came to about 80 million, with around 9.9 million shared. TCRdb's table, derived via immunoSEQ multiplex PCR, lists solely in-frame clones and lacks some. That table gives V, J and clone size, and the DNA gave D and trimming. The table lists 100,000 to 150,000 clones, roughly 70% of them singletons. The data originate from a study of cytomegalovirus exposure and HLA in healthy donors. Germline V gene data show CDR1 as LNHDA and CDR2 as SQIVND (reference sequence). CDR3 size: 14 residues. V lost 2 bases and J 5 bases, leaving 10 bases between the germline ends. Findings and caveats of the study: HLA-A and HLA-B allele assignments for most subjects were reportedly predicted accurately using TCR beta sequences.

This receptor was obtained from a middle-aged man in good health and CMV-seropositive. Input material: PBMCs. J is TRBJ1-5 and V is TRBV19; maybe TRBD1 (5 bases). The CDR3 region is CASSISRVDQPQHF. Here the CDR3 DNA reads TGTGCCAGTAGTATATCCAGGGTGGATCAGCCCCAGCATTTT.